Presented here are 29 T cell receptor beta chains from one specimen sequenced in a study of response to subunit inactivated influenza vaccine. A single record per CDR3 protein comes from TCRdb applying MiXCR to the RT-PCR reads. Of about 570,000 distinct CDR3 sequences detected, roughly 10% appear once; the ten largest clones hold 8% to 13%. These data were also reused for a study on T cells expressing NK-cell markers. That source notes: The TCR beta cDNA came from 5'RACE template switching with UMIs.

Sequenced material: PBMCs from blood, taken on the day of vaccination. The receptors originated from a man aged 50 to 60 who received an inactivated influenza vaccine.

V gene TRBV5-1 combines with J gene TRBJ2-3; D unresolved. CDR1 and CDR2 from the germline V gene are SGHRS and YFSETQ. This CDR3 is built from 15 residues. V shed 2 bases and J shed 2 bases, with 12 bases lying between them. CDR3: CASSLSVSDTDTQYF. CDR3 nucleotide sequence: TGCGCCAGCAGCTTAAGTGTGTCTGACACAGATACGCAGTATTTT.

This clonotype was detected many times. This chain uses TRBV28 with TRBJ2-2; TRBD2 matches at 13 bases. Germline CDR1 and CDR2: MDHEN and SYDVKM. The CDR3 has 16 amino acids. V lost 6 bases and J lost 4; bases outside the gene matches: 5. CDR3 nucleotides: TGTGCCAGCAGACTAGCGGGAGGGCCGACCACCGGGGAGCTGTTTTTT. Its translation is CASRLAGGPTTGELFF.

The chain uses TRBV6-2 or TRBV6-3 and TRBJ2-1; D not certain. Trimming pared 6 bases from V and 9 bases from J, leaving 12 bases between. Germline V gene data show CDR1 as MNHEY and CDR2 as SVGEGT. The CDR3 contains 12 residues. The DNA for the CDR3 is TGTGCCAGCAGCCATAGGCTCGCTGAGCAGTTCTTC. This sequence encodes CASSHRLAEQFF.

This rearrangement joins TRBV28 to TRBJ2-1; 8 nucleotides match TRBD2. This CDR3 has 12 residues. CDR1 and CDR2 from the germline V gene are MDHEN and SYDVKM. V lost 7 bases to trimming and J lost 10 bases; unmatched junction nucleotides: 6. CDR3 bases: TGTGCCAGCAATCCGGGGGGGGACGAGCAGTTCTTC. This encodes CASNPGGDEQFF.

This clonotype has a handful of counts. The chain carries TRBV3-1 and TRBJ2-1, with 8 bases that match TRBD1. The CDR3 is made up of 15 amino acids. After removal of 1 base from V and 7 bases from J, the junction contained 6 bases not matched to a gene. Germline V gene lookup returns CDR1 LGHDT and CDR2 YNNKEL (reference sequence). The CDR3 DNA is TGTGCCAGCAGCCAAGGACAGGGGCTCCTTAATGAGCAGTTCTTC. Protein: CASSQGQGLLNEQFF.

The rearrangement joins TRBV28 to TRBJ2-1; maybe TRBD1 (5 bases). CDR1 is MDHEN, CDR2 SYDVKM, per germline. Deletions cut 7 bases from V and 7 bases from J, with 11 bases between. The CDR3 covers 12 residues. The CDR3 reads CASTDRENEQFF. The CDR3 DNA follows: TGTGCCAGCACCGACAGAGAAAATGAGCAGTTCTTC.

The chain uses TRBV4-3 and TRBJ2-7; TRBD2 matches 14 bases. The V and J ends lost 4 bases and 5 bases, in that order; junction bases with no gene match: 7. In germline, CDR1 is LGHNA, CDR2 YSLEER. The CDR3 is made up of 16 amino acids. CDR3 residues: CASSPGPGLAGDEQYF. For the CDR3, the DNA is TGCGCCAGCAGCCCTGGCCCGGGACTAGCGGGGGACGAGCAGTACTTC.

The chain is built from TRBV4-2 and TRBJ2-2; the D gene is possibly TRBD1 (6 bases). V gave up 4 bases and J gave up 5 bases, with 17 bases separating them. The CDR3 spans 16 residues. CDR1 and CDR2 (germline): LGHNA, YNFKEQ. The CDR3: CASSLYRQAETGELFF. The CDR3 DNA is TGTGCCAGCAGCCTCTACCGACAGGCCGAAACCGGGGAGCTGTTTTTT.

The J gene is TRBJ2-7, the V gene TRBV20-1; tentative D call: TRBD2 (6 bases). CDR1 and CDR2 from the germline V gene are DFQATT and SNEGSKA (reference sequence). Trimming pared 3 bases from V and 5 bases from J, leaving 20 bases between. CDR3 size: 15 residues. CDR3 sequence: CSASEDRGTLNEQYF. CDR3 DNA: TGCAGTGCTAGTGAAGACCGCGGGACTCTCAACGAGCAGTACTTC.

V usage is TRBV24-1 and J usage is TRBJ2-1; TRBD1 matches 9 bases. The length of the CDR3 is 18 residues. The V and J ends lost 3 bases and 3 bases, in that order; junction bases with no gene match: 11. Germline V CDR1 and CDR2: KGHDR, SFDVKD. This chain's CDR3 is CATSDGPTGGPNYNEQFF. CDR3 in DNA: TGTGCCACCAGTGATGGCCCAACAGGGGGCCCCAACTACAATGAGCAGTTCTTC.

This clonotype was observed a few times. Written as DNA, the CDR3 is TGTGCCAGCAGACTAGTCTCCCCAGCAGATACGCAGTATTTT. It is translated as CASRLVSPADTQYF. The rearrangement uses TRBV6-2 or TRBV6-3 and TRBJ2-3; D possibly corresponds to TRBD2 (5 bases). In germline, CDR1 is MNHEY, CDR2 SVGEGT. V was clipped by 6 bases and J by 4 bases, with 14 bases between them. This CDR3 spans 14 amino acids.

This clonotype was seen only a few times. The chain carries TRBV4-3 and TRBJ2-7; the D is unclear. Germline CDR1 is LGHNA and CDR2 is YSLEER. CDR3 length: 13 amino acids. The V end was cut by 5 bases, the J end by 3 bases, with 11 bases between. CDR3 in amino acids: CASSAGPGYEQYF. DNA of the CDR3: TGCGCCAGCAGCGCTGGACCTGGCTACGAGCAGTACTTC.

This clonotype was counted at least ten times. V usage is TRBV28 and J usage is TRBJ1-4; D is uncertain. The CDR3 totals 17 residues. From germline, CDR1 is MDHEN and CDR2 SYDVKM. V was clipped by 3 bases and J by 2 bases, with 16 bases between them. DNA for the CDR3: TGTGCCAGCAGTTTCGGATCCTTGTCAGAGACTAATGAAAAACTGTTTTTT. It is translated as CASSFGSLSETNEKLFF.

The chain is built from TRBV11-1 and TRBJ2-1, with TRBD2 matching over 11 bases. Germline CDR1 and CDR2: SGHAT and FQDESV (reference sequence). V lost 3 bases, J lost 8 bases, and 12 bases stayed unmatched. CDR3 size: 17 residues. The DNA of the CDR3 is TGTGCCAGCAGCTTTTTTACTAGCGGGGGTCTGGGTGATGAGCAGTTCTTC. As protein: CASSFFTSGGLGDEQFF.

There are a few counts of this clonotype. The V call is TRBV9, the J call TRBJ2-1; 8 bases line up with TRBD1. V gave up 4 bases and J gave up 9 bases; unmatched junction bases: 9. CDR1 and CDR2 from the germline V gene are SGDLS and YYNGEE. This CDR3 has 14 residues. The CDR3 sequence: CASSQGAGPVEQFF. CDR3 nucleotide sequence: TGTGCCAGCAGCCAGGGGGCAGGGCCGGTTGAGCAGTTCTTC. Filled out from reference TRBV9 and TRBJ2-1, the complete variable domain reads DSGVTQTPKHLITATGQRVTLRCSPRSGDLSVYWYQQSLDQGLQFLIQYYNGEERAKGNILERFSAQQFPDLHSELNLSSLELGDSALYFCASSQGAGPVEQFFGPGTRLTVL.

This clonotype was counted many times. The V call is TRBV12-3 or TRBV12-4, the J call TRBJ2-1; D gene uncertain. The CDR3 is 13 amino acids. The germline V and J ends were trimmed by 5 bases and 6 bases, with 11 bases remaining between them. The CDR3 DNA follows: TGTGCCAGCAGTCCGACGGCGAGCAATGAGCAGTTCTTC. Protein: CASSPTASNEQFF.

This clonotype was seen a few times. The V call is TRBV28, the J call TRBJ2-7, with TRBD2 as a possible D gene (6 bases). Germline V lookup: CDR1 MDHEN, CDR2 SYDVKM. Trimming removed 5 bases from V and 5 bases from J, with 19 bases in between. The CDR3 totals 15 residues. The CDR3 DNA is TGTGCCAGCAGTCCCCTTACGGGAGAAATTAACGAGCAGTACTTC. Its translation is CASSPLTGEINEQYF.

V and J are TRBV11-2 and TRBJ2-5; 8 bases line up with TRBD2. V shed 0 bases and J 5 bases; nucleotides not matched to a gene: 11. CDR3 length: 17 amino acids. Germline values: CDR1 SGHAT, CDR2 FQNNGV. The CDR3 here is CASSLERPGLGRETQYF. CDR3 sequence (DNA): TGTGCCAGCAGCTTAGAACGGCCGGGACTAGGGCGGGAGACCCAGTACTTC.

The table lists this clonotype with a few counts. The J gene is TRBJ2-6, the V gene TRBV5-6; D gene unclear. This CDR3 has 17 residues. V was cut by 4 bases and J by 2 bases, with 16 bases left in between. Germline assignment: CDR1 SGHDT and CDR2 YYEEEE. CDR3 DNA: TGTGCCAGCAGCCACACCACCCGACGTACTGGGGCCAACGTCCTGACTTTC. This codes for CASSHTTRRTGANVLTF.

This clonotype was seen more than once but under ten times. V is TRBV5-1 and J is TRBJ2-7; 11 nucleotides line up with TRBD2. This CDR3 spans 20 amino acids. Unmatched junction bases numbered 23, after V lost 4 bases and J lost 5 bases. Germline CDR1 SGHRS, CDR2 YFSETQ. CDR3 in amino acids: CASSLSLTSGTWPPGDEQYF. CDR3 bases: TGCGCCAGCAGCCTAAGTCTGACTAGCGGGACTTGGCCCCCTGGGGACGAGCAGTACTTC.

Only a few counts were recorded for this clonotype. The rearrangement uses TRBV27 and TRBJ1-6; 8 nucleotides match TRBD1. CDR1 and CDR2 (germline): MNHEY, SMNVEV (reference sequence). The CDR3 contains 18 residues. V lost 6 bases and J lost 6; bases outside the gene matches: 16. In DNA form, the CDR3 reads TGTGCCAGCAGCTACCGCTACTCCTCAGGGGGCCGTAATTCACCCCTCCACTTT. Protein sequence: CASSYRYSSGGRNSPLHF.

This clonotype appeared a few times. The V gene is TRBV12-3 or TRBV12-4, the J gene TRBJ2-7; the D is unclear. This CDR3 is 15 amino acids long. Deletions cut 1 base from V and 2 bases from J, with 12 bases between. CDR3 region: CASSLGAVDAYEQYF. In nucleotides, the CDR3 is TGTGCCAGCAGTTTAGGGGCGGTAGATGCCTACGAGCAGTACTTC.

This clonotype was recorded a few times. The chain employs TRBV2 and TRBJ2-3; possibly TRBD2 for D (6 bases). The V end lost 8 bases, the J end lost 11 bases, and 17 bases lay between the germline ends. Germline V gene sequence: CDR1 SNHLY, CDR2 FYNNEI. The CDR3 is 12 amino acids. CDR3 coding DNA: TGTGCCAGCGGGCCAGGGACTCCACTGCAGTATTTT. Residues: CASGPGTPLQYF.

This clonotype was detected many times. The rearrangement joins TRBV12-3 or TRBV12-4 to TRBJ2-1; possibly TRBD2 for D (7 bases). CDR3 length equals 14 residues. Trimming took 3 bases from V and 7 from J, leaving 13 bases between them. CDR3 loop: CASSFGGRGNEQFF. The DNA for the CDR3 is TGTGCCAGCAGTTTCGGGGGGAGGGGGAATGAGCAGTTCTTC.

J is TRBJ2-3 and V is TRBV28, with TRBD2 identical over 13 bases. The germline V gene encodes CDR1 MDHEN and CDR2 SYDVKM. The CDR3 length is 19 residues. Germline trimming cut 5 bases from V and 1 base from J; bases unmatched to any gene: 12. CDR3 residues: CASSNLGTSGNGGTDTQYF. DNA of the CDR3: TGTGCCAGCAGTAACCTCGGGACTAGCGGGAACGGTGGCACAGATACGCAGTATTTT.

In its sample, this clonotype was seen many times. This chain joins TRBV27 and TRBJ2-2, with TRBD2 matching over 12 bases. V dropped 10 bases and J dropped 5; count of bases not matched to a gene: 8. Germline V gene lookup returns CDR1 MNHEY and CDR2 SMNVEV (reference sequence). CDR3 length: 15 residues. CDR3 sequence: CATSLAGGMTGELFF. CDR3 coding DNA: TGTGCCACTTCACTAGCGGGGGGTATGACCGGGGAGCTGTTTTTT.

The chain couples TRBV12-3 or TRBV12-4 to TRBJ2-2; 12 bases map to TRBD2. The ends lost 6 bases at V and 7 bases at J; junction bases unmatched: 12. The length of the CDR3 is 17 residues. The CDR3 sequence is CASRRLAGEPRNGELFF. In DNA form, the CDR3 reads TGTGCCAGCAGAAGACTAGCGGGGGAGCCACGAAACGGGGAGCTGTTTTTT.

In its sample, this clonotype was seen a few times. This chain joins TRBV3-1 and TRBJ1-4, with no clear D. Trimming removed 5 bases at V and 6 bases at J, with 19 bases between. Germline V gene sequence: CDR1 LGHDT, CDR2 YNNKEL (reference sequence). The CDR3 extends over 16 amino acids. CDR3 loop: CASSARRAVGHEKLFF. In DNA form, the CDR3 reads TGTGCCAGCAGCGCCCGCCGGGCAGTGGGTCATGAAAAACTGTTTTTT.

This clonotype was counted at least ten times. The chain combines TRBV5-1 with TRBJ1-1; a possible D gene is TRBD1 (6 bases). CDR3 length: 15 residues. Trimming left V 0 bases short and J 5 bases short, with 14 bases between. Germline CDR1 SGHRS, CDR2 YFSETQ. In nucleotides, the CDR3 is TGCGCCAGCAGCTTGGTCCCAGGAGGGGGGACTGAAGCTTTCTTT. Its protein is CASSLVPGGGTEAFF.